One and the same sample provided the 15 T cell receptor beta chains below, sequenced in a study of siplizumab effects on memory and regulatory T cells. TCRdb keeps only in-frame clones here, not all; method: immunoSEQ multiplex PCR. There are over 60,000 clones in the sample; under 95% occur only once, and approximately 31% lies in the top ten. The sequenced sample consisted of CD8+ T cells sorted from blood. Receptors were obtained from a human donor in good health.

This clone has a single count. The J gene is TRBJ2-5, the V gene TRBV6-5, with TRBD2 identical over 14 bases. V dropped 4 bases and J dropped 1; count of bases not matched to a gene: 2. The CDR3 runs to 16 residues. CDR1 is MNHEY, CDR2 SVGAGI, per germline. CDR3 protein: CASSSGTSGGQETQYF. Written as DNA, the CDR3 is TGTGCCAGCAGTTCAGGGACTAGCGGGGGCCAAGAGACCCAGTACTTC.

The chain employs TRBV4-1 and TRBJ1-1, with 8 bases aligning to TRBD1. The length of the CDR3 is 15 residues. Germline values: CDR1 MGHRA, CDR2 YSYEKL. Germline trimming cut 2 bases from V and 1 base from J; bases unmatched to any gene: 3. DNA for the CDR3: TGCGCCAGCAGCCAATCCGGGACAGGGAACACTGAAGCTTTCTTT. This translates into CASSQSGTGNTEAFF.

This chain uses TRBV5-1 with TRBJ1-2; possible D gene TRBD1, 5 bases. This CDR3 has 17 amino acids. Germline lookup yields CDR1 SGHRS and CDR2 YFSETQ. Trimming pared 3 bases from V and 0 bases from J, leaving 18 bases between. DNA of the CDR3: TGCGCCAGCAGCTGGGATACTTCGGACATAGCTAACTATGGCTACACCTTC. Its protein is CASSWDTSDIANYGYTF.

The gene calls are TRBV19 and TRBJ2-1, with no clear D. Germline V CDR1 and CDR2: LNHDA, SQIVND (reference sequence). The CDR3 length is 15 residues. The V end lost 5 bases, the J end lost 0 bases, and 11 bases lay between the germline ends. As DNA, the CDR3 is TGTGCCAGTAGTCATAGCCCGAGCTCCTACAATGAGCAGTTCTTC. It specifies CASSHSPSSYNEQFF.

The chain has TRBV27 and TRBJ1-2, with D tentatively TRBD1 (5 bases). The germline V and J ends were trimmed by 0 bases and 2 bases, with 7 bases remaining between them. The CDR3 spans 14 residues. Germline V lookup: CDR1 MNHEY, CDR2 SMNVEV (reference sequence). The CDR3 bases are TGTGCCAGCAGTTTATCAGCAGGGAACTATGGCTACACCTTC. Residues: CASSLSAGNYGYTF.

The gene calls are TRBV2 and TRBJ2-4, with D perhaps matching TRBD2 (6 bases). From germline, CDR1 is SNHLY and CDR2 FYNNEI. There are 14 residues in the CDR3. V lost 3 bases and J lost 9, with 15 bases in between. The CDR3 here is CASSDFLRGGIQYF. CDR3 nucleotides: TGTGCCAGCAGTGATTTCTTGAGGGGAGGCATTCAGTACTTC.

V is TRBV27 and J is TRBJ2-1; tentatively, D is TRBD1 (5 bases). V lost 2 bases, J lost 9 bases, and 8 bases lay in between. CDR1 and CDR2 from the germline V gene are MNHEY and SMNVEV (reference sequence). The CDR3 runs 12 residues. The CDR3 DNA reads as TGTGCCAGCAGTTTACAGGGTAGTGAGCAGTTCTTC. Protein: CASSLQGSEQFF.

J is TRBJ2-7 and V is TRBV19; possibly TRBD1 or TRBD2 for D (5 bases each). The V end lost 6 bases, the J end lost 2 bases, and 14 bases lay between the germline ends. Germline CDR1 and CDR2: LNHDA and SQIVND (reference sequence). This CDR3 contains 14 residues. The CDR3 bases are TGTGCCAGTAGCCTCGGTGAGGGGCCCTACGAGCAGTACTTC. Its protein is CASSLGEGPYEQYF.

This clone appeared a single time. This sequence joins TRBV9 and TRBJ1-2; no reliable D call. This CDR3 has 11 amino acids. CDR1 and CDR2 (germline): SGDLS, YYNGEE. The V end lost 6 bases, the J end lost 8 bases, and 11 bases lay between the germline ends. The DNA for the CDR3 is TGTGCCAGCAAACCCACGGGCGGCTACACCTTC. Residues: CASKPTGGYTF.

The chain carries TRBV5-4 and TRBJ1-3; 7 bases fit TRBD1. Unmatched junction bases numbered 7, after V lost 4 bases and J lost 0 bases. CDR1 is SGHNT and CDR2 is YYREEE in the germline V gene (reference sequence). The CDR3 loop spans 16 amino acids. The CDR3 sequence: CASSGGQTLSGNTIYF. As DNA, the CDR3 is TGTGCCAGCAGCGGGGGACAGACTCTCTCTGGAAACACCATATATTTT.

The chain employs TRBV18 and TRBJ2-7; D may correspond to TRBD1 or TRBD2 (5 bases each). Looked up from germline, CDR1 is KGHSH and CDR2 is LQKENI. The length of the CDR3 is 17 residues. Trimming stripped 3 bases from V and 1 base from J, with 19 bases between. This CDR3 reads CASSPIKEGSFSYEQYF. The CDR3 coding sequence is TGTGCCAGCTCACCGATCAAAGAGGGGTCGTTTTCCTACGAGCAGTACTTC.

This chain uses TRBV9 with TRBJ1-1; no clear D. The CDR3 spans 13 residues. The germline CDR1 and CDR2 sequences are SGDLS and YYNGEE. Trimming took 5 bases from V and 1 from J, leaving 9 bases between them. The CDR3 sequence: CASSLAENTEAFF. The DNA for the CDR3 is TGTGCCAGCAGTTTAGCGGAGAACACTGAAGCTTTCTTT.

The genes are TRBV19 and TRBJ2-1; TRBD2 aligns across 10 bases. Germline-derived CDR1 and CDR2 are LNHDA and SQIVND (reference sequence). The CDR3 extends over 15 amino acids. V was clipped by 1 base and J by 5 bases; unmatched bases: 2. CDR3 in amino acids: CASSIVAGGDNEQFF. Written as DNA, the CDR3 is TGTGCCAGTAGTATAGTAGCGGGGGGCGACAATGAGCAGTTCTTC.

The rearrangement uses TRBV6-5 and TRBJ1-1, with unresolved D. This CDR3 comprises 11 residues. The V gene's germline CDR1 is MNHEY and CDR2 SVGAGI. Trimming took off 8 bases at V and 8 bases at J, with 12 bases between the two ends. CDR3 residues: CASHYGAEAFF. CDR3 DNA sequence: TGTGCCAGCCACTATGGTGCGGAAGCTTTCTTT.

The genes are TRBV19 and TRBJ2-2, with D perhaps TRBD2 (6 bases). This CDR3 is 15 amino acids long. From germline, CDR1 is LNHDA and CDR2 SQIVND (reference sequence). V lost 3 bases and J lost 7, with 15 bases in between. CDR3 amino acids: CASSIYRGGDGELFF. In nucleotides, the CDR3 is TGTGCCAGTAGTATTTATAGGGGAGGCGACGGGGAGCTGTTTTTT.